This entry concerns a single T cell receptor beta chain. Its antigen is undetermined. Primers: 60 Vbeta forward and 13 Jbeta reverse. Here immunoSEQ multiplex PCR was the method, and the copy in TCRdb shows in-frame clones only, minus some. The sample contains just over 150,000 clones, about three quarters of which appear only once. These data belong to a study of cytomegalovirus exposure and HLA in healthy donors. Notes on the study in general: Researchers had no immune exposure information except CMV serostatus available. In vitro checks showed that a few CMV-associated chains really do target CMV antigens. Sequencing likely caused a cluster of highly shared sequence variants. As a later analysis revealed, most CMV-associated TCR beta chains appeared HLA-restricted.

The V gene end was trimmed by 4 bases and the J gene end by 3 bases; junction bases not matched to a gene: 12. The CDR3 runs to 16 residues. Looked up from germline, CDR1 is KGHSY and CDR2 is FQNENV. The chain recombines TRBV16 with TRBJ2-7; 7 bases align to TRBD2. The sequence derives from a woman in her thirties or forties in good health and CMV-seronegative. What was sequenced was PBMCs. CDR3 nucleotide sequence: TGTGCCAGCAGCCCCCTGGCGGGGGTCGATCACTACGAGCAGTACTTC. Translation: CASSPLAGVDHYEQYF.